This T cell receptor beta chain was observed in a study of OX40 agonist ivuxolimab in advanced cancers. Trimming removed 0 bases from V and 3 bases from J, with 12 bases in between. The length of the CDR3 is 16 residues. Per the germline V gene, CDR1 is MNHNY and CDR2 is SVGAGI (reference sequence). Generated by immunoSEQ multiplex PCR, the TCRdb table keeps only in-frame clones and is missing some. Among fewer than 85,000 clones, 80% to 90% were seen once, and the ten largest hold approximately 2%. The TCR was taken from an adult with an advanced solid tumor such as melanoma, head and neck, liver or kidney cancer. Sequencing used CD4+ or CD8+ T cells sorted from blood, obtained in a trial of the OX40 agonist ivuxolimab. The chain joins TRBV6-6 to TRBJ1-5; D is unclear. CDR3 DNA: TGTGCCAGCAGTTACTCATCGGCGGTAGACAATCAGCCCCAGCATTTT. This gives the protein CASSYSSAVDNQPQHF.